A single sample gave rise to the 14 T cell receptor beta chains below, sequenced in a study of shared clonotypes between healthy human individuals. The method was immunoSEQ multiplex PCR; TCRdb's version includes in-frame clones alone and lacks a portion of them. The sample carries over 1.4 million clones, around 97% recorded once. Sequenced input: naive CD4+ T cells sorted from blood. The subset here: CD45RA+ positively selected. Source of these receptors: a man aged 30-40 years in good health.

The rearrangement joins TRBV27 to TRBJ2-7; D gene unclear. Trimming left V 4 bases short and J 6 bases short, with 10 bases between. CDR3 size: 12 residues. Per germline, CDR1 MNHEY and CDR2 SMNVEV (reference sequence). CDR3 sequence: CASSSRLGEQYF. The DNA for the CDR3 is TGTGCCAGCAGTTCCCGCCTCGGCGAGCAGTACTTC.

A single count supports this clone. V gene TRBV9 combines with J gene TRBJ2-5; 7 bases agree with TRBD2. The CDR3 consists of 15 residues. Germline loops: CDR1 SGDLS, CDR2 YYNGEE. V dropped 3 bases and J dropped 1; count of bases not matched to a gene: 6. The CDR3 DNA reads as TGTGCCAGCAGCGCTCTTGGGACTACCCAAGAGACCCAGTACTTC. This encodes CASSALGTTQETQYF.

The table lists this clone with a count of one. The genes are TRBV7-9 and TRBJ1-4, with 7 bases lining up with TRBD1. The CDR3 has 15 amino acids. Germline lookup yields CDR1 SEHNR and CDR2 FQNEAQ (reference sequence). The V and J ends lost 5 bases and 3 bases, in that order; junction bases with no gene match: 6. CDR3 sequence reads: CASSRGGTANEKLFF. The CDR3 DNA sequence: TGTGCCAGCAGCCGTGGTGGGACAGCTAATGAAAAACTGTTTTTT.

This clone came up once. V usage is TRBV28 and J usage is TRBJ1-5, with D maybe TRBD1 (5 bases). The CDR3 has 14 residues. The germline V gene encodes CDR1 MDHEN and CDR2 SYDVKM. The V end lost 5 bases, the J end lost 6 bases, and 14 bases lay between the germline ends. The CDR3 DNA sequence: TGTGCCAGCAGTCCGCGGGGGTCCGGTCAGCCCCAGCATTTT. Translating gives CASSPRGSGQPQHF.

The chain has TRBV11-3 and TRBJ2-2; a possible D gene is TRBD1 (6 bases). The CDR3 has 15 amino acids. Germline CDR1 and CDR2: SGHNT and YENEEA. V was pared by 5 bases and J by 0 bases, with 10 bases between. CDR3 coding DNA: TGTGCCAGCAGCCCGACAGGCGCGAACACCGGGGAGCTGTTTTTT. It codes for CASSPTGANTGELFF.

Details on this clone: This sample also contains other DNA sequences that code for the same CDR3. In DNA form, the CDR3 reads TGTGCCAGCTCGCCGGGACTTGGGCCTTACGAGCAGTACTTC. The encoded protein is CASSPGLGPYEQYF. V usage is TRBV18 and J usage is TRBJ2-7, with TRBD2 as a possible D gene (6 bases). CDR1 is KGHSH, CDR2 LQKENI, per germline. Trimming shortened V by 6 bases and J by 4 bases, and 16 bases separated the two germline ends. This CDR3 has 14 amino acids. Looking up the rest from reference TRBV18 and TRBJ2-7 gives the full variable domain: NAGVMQNPRHLVRRRGQEARLRCSPMKGHSHVYWYRQLPEEGLKFMVYLQKENIIDESGMPKERFSAEFPKEGPSILRIQQVVRGDSAAYFCASSPGLGPYEQYFGPGTRLTVT.

V usage is TRBV2 and J usage is TRBJ2-7; tentatively, D is TRBD2 (6 bases). The CDR3 runs 13 residues. V was cut by 6 bases and J by 2 bases, with 11 bases left in between. Germline V gives CDR1 SNHLY, CDR2 FYNNEI. For the CDR3, the DNA is TGTGCCAGCAGGCTTAGCGGACCCTACGAGCAGTACTTC. It translates to CASRLSGPYEQYF.

The J gene is TRBJ2-6, the V gene TRBV19; the D gene is possibly TRBD1 (6 bases). V was pared by 7 bases and J by 2 bases, with 15 bases between. The CDR3 runs to 16 residues. Germline lookup yields CDR1 LNHDA and CDR2 SQIVND (reference sequence). The CDR3 nucleotides read TGTGCCAGTACTAGGGGGTGGCTGACTGGGGCCAACGTCCTGACTTTC. Amino acid sequence: CASTRGWLTGANVLTF.

The genes are TRBV9 and TRBJ2-1, with TRBD2 matching 11 bases. The germline CDR1 and CDR2 sequences are SGDLS and YYNGEE. This CDR3 spans 14 amino acids. Trimming cost V 5 bases and J 8 bases; bases outside gene matches: 6. Here the CDR3 DNA reads TGTGCCAGCAGAGGGGTAGCGGGAGGGGATGAGCAGTTCTTC. Translation: CASRGVAGGDEQFF.

The chain combines TRBV6-6 with TRBJ2-7; the D gene is possibly TRBD1 (5 bases). V gave up 0 bases and J gave up 5 bases, with 11 bases separating them. Germline CDR1 MNHNY, CDR2 SVGAGI (reference sequence). This CDR3 has 14 amino acids. The CDR3 coding sequence is TGTGCCAGCAGTTACTCGAAGCCAGGGAACGAGCAGTACTTC. Translated, it gives CASSYSKPGNEQYF.

Details on this clone: Other DNA sequences in the same sample also yield this CDR3. V usage is TRBV28 and J usage is TRBJ1-5; D is ambiguous. V lost 6 bases and J 6 bases, leaving 15 bases between the germline ends. This CDR3 is 14 amino acids long. Germline CDR1 MDHEN, CDR2 SYDVKM. CDR3 residues: CASSLSGVSQPQHF. The CDR3 DNA reads as TGTGCCAGCAGCCTGAGTGGGGTGAGTCAGCCCCAGCATTTT.

The chain combines TRBV4-2 with TRBJ2-2; the match to TRBD2 covers 11 bases. With V trimmed by 3 bases and J by 6 bases, 12 bases remained unmatched. The CDR3 is made up of 18 amino acids. Germline V lookup: CDR1 LGHNA, CDR2 YNFKEQ. This chain's CDR3 is CASSQRRLAGGPSGELFF. CDR3 in DNA: TGTGCCAGCAGCCAGAGAAGATTAGCGGGAGGGCCCTCCGGGGAGCTGTTTTTT.

V usage is TRBV12-5 and J usage is TRBJ1-5; D not certain. The CDR3 is 11 amino acids. The V end was cut by 6 bases, the J end by 10 bases, with 10 bases between. Germline values: CDR1 LGHNT, CDR2 FRNRAP. This CDR3 is CASGFDGPQHF. As DNA, the CDR3 is TGTGCTAGTGGATTTGATGGTCCCCAGCATTTT.

The CDR3 protein is CASSLLGGPEHEQYF. The CDR3 DNA is TGTGCCAGCAGCTTGCTTGGAGGGCCAGAGCACGAGCAGTACTTC. The genes are TRBV7-2 and TRBJ2-7; TRBD2 might be the D (6 bases). V lost 3 bases and J lost 5, with 17 bases in between. CDR3 size: 15 residues. CDR1 and CDR2 from the germline V gene are SGHTA and FQGNSA.